Following are 32 T cell receptor beta chains from one sample sequenced in a study of T cells expressing NK-cell markers (TCRdb year 2020). Library preparation was by 5' RACE. This sample was sequenced with an Illumina HiSeq 2000. After TCRdb reprocessed the reads, each CDR3 protein sequence was kept as one row, without DNA. The table for this sample lists 350,000 to 400,000 distinct CDR3 sequences. Approximately 12% of the sample comes from the top ten. The sequencing input was blood T cells: a sorted CD56 or NKG2C T cell subset, CD4+ or CD8+ T cells, or bulk PBMC T cells (not recorded which). Receptor source: a woman aged 50 to 60 in good health. Donor details come from another sample of the same person, matched by shared clones.

The chain joins TRBV6-5 to TRBJ2-3; TCRdb calls TRBD1, which cannot be checked without DNA. In germline, CDR1 is MNHEY, CDR2 SVGAGI. The CDR3 covers 15 residues. CDR3 region: CASTVQGWSTDTQYF.

The chain recombines TRBV11-2 with TRBJ2-1; TCRdb outputs TRBD1, but without DNA this stays unchecked. The CDR3 is made up of 13 amino acids. In germline, CDR1 is SGHAT, CDR2 FQNNGV. The CDR3 region is CASRMGTGDEQFF.

J is TRBJ2-4 and V is TRBV9. The length of the CDR3 is 15 residues. CDR1 is SGDLS, CDR2 YYNGEE, per germline. CDR3 region: CASSVERDAKNIQYF.

This chain joins TRBV18 and TRBJ2-1; TCRdb selects TRBD2, and the lack of DNA leaves this call unchecked. From germline, CDR1 is KGHSH and CDR2 LQKENI. The CDR3 covers 15 residues. This chain's CDR3 is CASSRSASGREEQFF.

This chain joins TRBV4-1 and TRBJ2-6; the TRBD2 assignment by TCRdb is unverifiable without DNA. The CDR3 extends over 19 amino acids. Germline CDR1 MGHRA, CDR2 YSYEKL. This chain's CDR3 is CASSQWGLAVLSGANVLTF.

The CDR3 protein is CASRRYLDQETQYF. The rearrangement links TRBV6-6 to TRBJ2-5; TCRdb's D call of TRBD2 is untestable without DNA. Germline V gene data show CDR1 as MNHNY and CDR2 as SVGAGI (reference sequence). The CDR3 is 14 amino acids.

This chain joins TRBV12-3 or TRBV12-4 and TRBJ1-5. The CDR3 is made up of 15 amino acids. The CDR3 sequence: CASSPKTAYNQPQHF.

This chain links TRBV10-3 with TRBJ1-5. The CDR3 totals 16 residues. Germline values: CDR1 ENHRY, CDR2 SYGVKD. The CDR3 loop reads CAISESGGNSNQPQHF.

J is TRBJ2-1 and V is TRBV20-1; TCRdb's D call, TRBD1, is unchecked because there is no DNA. CDR3 length: 13 amino acids. Germline-derived CDR1 and CDR2 are DFQATT and SNEGSKA (reference sequence). The CDR3 reads CSARRDRGDEQFF.

The chain has TRBV4-2 and TRBJ2-1. This CDR3 has 14 residues. Germline values: CDR1 LGHNA, CDR2 YNFKEQ. The CDR3 sequence: CASSQGANYNEQFF.

V and J are TRBV5-1 and TRBJ1-5; the TCRdb call, TRBD1, lacks DNA for checking. This CDR3 region has 14 residues. Per germline, CDR1 SGHRS and CDR2 YFSETQ. CDR3 sequence reads: CASSVDSGNQPQHF. Using reference TRBV5-1 and TRBJ1-5 for the parts outside the CDR3, the full variable domain is KAGVTQTPRYLIKTRGQQVTLSCSPISGHRSVSWYQQTPGQGLQFLFEYFSETQRNKGNFPGRFSGRQFSNSRSEMNVSTLELGDSALYLCASSVDSGNQPQHFGDGTRLSIL.

The chain couples TRBV12-3 or TRBV12-4 to TRBJ1-6. The CDR3 runs 16 residues. The CDR3 loop is CASSFGIRGLNSPLHF.

The rearrangement links TRBV7-2 to TRBJ2-7. Germline V CDR1 and CDR2: SGHTA, FQGNSA. CDR3 size: 15 residues. The CDR3: CASSLESWETYEQYF.

The chain links TRBV5-1 to TRBJ1-2; TCRdb lists TRBD1, though no DNA is available to test this call. This CDR3 has 19 amino acids. Per the germline V gene, CDR1 is SGHRS and CDR2 is YFSETQ. CDR3 region: CASSFFSRGDSLLNYGYTF.

The rearrangement uses TRBV7-9 and TRBJ1-4; the D call of TRBD1 rests on TCRdb alone, since no DNA is present to check it. The germline CDR1 and CDR2 sequences are SEHNR and FQNEAQ (reference sequence). The length of the CDR3 is 13 residues. The CDR3 protein is CASSPGRFEKLFF.

The chain couples TRBV12-3 or TRBV12-4 to TRBJ2-5; checking the TCRdb D call of TRBD2 is not possible without DNA. The CDR3 spans 18 residues. The CDR3 spells CASSSRLAGGSPQETQYF.

This chain links TRBV5-1 with TRBJ2-2. From germline, CDR1 is SGHRS and CDR2 YFSETQ. There are 15 residues in the CDR3. CDR3 residues: CASSLDLGSTGELFF.

The V and J genes are TRBV29-1 and TRBJ1-1. Germline-derived CDR1 and CDR2 are SQVTM and ANQGSEA. The CDR3 loop spans 13 amino acids. CDR3 protein: CSVDHQGHTEAFF.

The chain recombines TRBV20-1 with TRBJ2-1; no DNA is available, so the TRBD1 call from TCRdb remains unchecked. The CDR3 is 15 residues long. From germline, CDR1 is DFQATT and CDR2 SNEGSKA (reference sequence). CDR3 loop: CSARDGTGFNNEQFF.

The chain is built from TRBV9 and TRBJ2-2. The CDR3 is 13 amino acids. In germline, CDR1 is SGDLS, CDR2 YYNGEE. CDR3 in amino acids: CASSVGSGTKLFF.

The rearrangement joins TRBV10-3 to TRBJ1-2. The germline CDR1 and CDR2 sequences are ENHRY and SYGVKD. The CDR3 spans 11 residues. CDR3 amino acids: CAIGSVDGYTF.

The J gene is TRBJ2-3, the V gene TRBV24-1; checking the TCRdb D call of TRBD1 is not possible without DNA. The germline CDR1 and CDR2 sequences are KGHDR and SFDVKD. The CDR3 is made up of 14 amino acids. The CDR3 reads CATQSGDRGDTQYF.

The chain is built from TRBV28 and TRBJ2-3; TCRdb designates TRBD1, a call that cannot be tested without DNA. The CDR3 loop spans 16 amino acids. Germline CDR1 and CDR2: MDHEN and SYDVKM. CDR3 residues: CASLNRGTGSTDTQYF.

The gene calls are TRBV12-3 or TRBV12-4 and TRBJ2-2; TCRdb outputs TRBD2, but without DNA this stays unchecked. This CDR3 contains 16 residues. CDR3: CASSFVLAGYTGELFF.

Here the CDR3 reads CASSLVAQLQETQYF. The rearrangement uses TRBV5-1 and TRBJ2-5. Germline CDR1 and CDR2: SGHRS and YFSETQ. The CDR3 has 15 amino acids. The whole variable domain, filled in from reference TRBV5-1 and TRBJ2-5, reads KAGVTQTPRYLIKTRGQQVTLSCSPISGHRSVSWYQQTPGQGLQFLFEYFSETQRNKGNFPGRFSGRQFSNSRSEMNVSTLELGDSALYLCASSLVAQLQETQYFGPGTRLLVL.

The rearrangement uses TRBV7-2 and TRBJ2-3; TCRdb outputs TRBD1, but without DNA this stays unchecked. The germline gives CDR1 SGHTA, CDR2 FQGNSA. CDR3 length: 13 amino acids. The CDR3 is CASSSAPGDTQYF.

The chain employs TRBV10-3 and TRBJ2-1; TCRdb proposes TRBD2, but this gene call is untestable without DNA. From germline, CDR1 is ENHRY and CDR2 SYGVKD. The CDR3 totals 16 residues. The CDR3 sequence is CAISEGVAGALYEQFF.

The chain uses TRBV12-3 or TRBV12-4 and TRBJ1-4; no DNA is available, so the TRBD1 call from TCRdb remains unchecked. This CDR3 has 15 amino acids. This CDR3 is CASSPQVGANEKLFF.

The chain combines TRBV28 with TRBJ1-5. CDR3 length equals 12 residues. Germline assignment: CDR1 MDHEN and CDR2 SYDVKM. This chain's CDR3 is CASSIVNQPQHF.

The CDR3 reads CASSFEGLVGNIQYF. The chain uses TRBV11-2 and TRBJ2-4; as DNA is missing, the TRBD2 call by TCRdb cannot be tested. The CDR3 runs 15 residues. Germline V gene lookup returns CDR1 SGHAT and CDR2 FQNNGV.

This chain uses TRBV5-6 with TRBJ2-5. Germline loops: CDR1 SGHDT, CDR2 YYEEEE. This CDR3 has 15 residues. CDR3 amino acids: CASRPRWASGETQYF. Filled out from reference TRBV5-6 and TRBJ2-5, the complete variable domain reads DAGVTQSPTHLIKTRGQQVTLRCSPKSGHDTVSWYQQALGQGPQFIFQYYEEEERQRGNFPDRFSGHQFPNYSSELNVNALLLGDSALYLCASRPRWASGETQYFGPGTRLLVL.

This CDR3 reads CASSQARTTAMDEQFF. This chain links TRBV4-1 with TRBJ2-1; there is no DNA to check the TCRdb D call of TRBD2. Germline V gives CDR1 MGHRA, CDR2 YSYEKL. CDR3 length: 16 residues.